Each of the 30 T cell receptor beta chains below was sequenced from the same sample in a study of Graves' ophthalmopathy and Graves' hyperthyroidism. Transcripts of RNA were the source for amplifying TCR beta CDR3 regions. The library came from an HTBI-primed first-round RT-PCR and a second-round multiplex PCR. MiXCR, applied by TCRdb to the multiplex PCR reads, yields one record per CDR3 protein. The sample carries some 380,000 distinct CDR3 sequences, approximately 15% recorded once. The sample consisted of peripheral blood. The receptors stem from a young woman with stable Graves' hyperthyroidism.

This clonotype was found many times. The chain employs TRBV24-1 and TRBJ1-5; TRBD1 is a possible D gene (5 bases). Germline V gives CDR1 KGHDR, CDR2 SFDVKD. Trimming left V 5 bases short and J 2 bases short, with 15 bases between. The CDR3 extends over 16 amino acids. The CDR3 DNA sequence: TGTGCCACCAGTGCAGGAGGTAGGGGTGGCAATCAGCCCCAGCATTTT. Encoded protein: CATSAGGRGGNQPQHF.

This chain joins TRBV7-9 and TRBJ1-2; 8 positions match TRBD1. The germline V gene encodes CDR1 SEHNR and CDR2 FQNEAQ (reference sequence). J gave up 4 bases and V 7 bases, and 5 bases lay outside the gene matches. The CDR3 consists of 13 residues. The DNA for the CDR3 is TGTGCCAGCAACGCAGGGGGCTCCTATGGCTACACCTTC. It specifies CASNAGGSYGYTF.

This clonotype was counted ten times or more. The chain employs TRBV4-1 and TRBJ2-2; D ambiguous. Germline CDR1 reads MGHRA; CDR2 reads YSYEKL. V gave up 1 base and J gave up 6 bases, with 12 bases separating them. This CDR3 region has 15 residues. As DNA, the CDR3 is TGCGCCAGCAGCCAAGTGGTCAGTTCGGCCGGGGAGCTGTTTTTT. It yields the protein CASSQVVSSAGELFF.

This clonotype was counted many times. V gene TRBV6-5 combines with J gene TRBJ2-2, with 10 bases lining up with TRBD2. J lost 7 bases, V lost 3 bases, and 2 bases had no gene match. Germline V lookup: CDR1 MNHEY, CDR2 SVGAGI. The CDR3 runs to 14 residues. CDR3 sequence: CASSYVAGGGELFF. CDR3 nucleotide sequence: TGTGCCAGCAGTTATGTAGCGGGGGGCGGGGAGCTGTTTTTT.

This clonotype was counted at least ten times. This chain uses TRBV6-2 or TRBV6-3 with TRBJ2-7; 7 positions agree with TRBD1. CDR3 size: 13 residues. Trimming removed 5 bases from V and 4 bases from J; junction bases left unmatched: 5. Germline-derived CDR1 and CDR2 are MNHEY and SVGEGT. CDR3: CASSSTGDYEQYF. CDR3 coding DNA: TGTGCCAGCAGTAGCACAGGGGATTACGAGCAGTACTTC.

V usage is TRBV5-1 and J usage is TRBJ2-7; D is tentatively TRBD1 or TRBD2 (6 bases each). V shed 1 base and J shed 2 bases, with 10 bases lying between them. Germline V lookup: CDR1 SGHRS, CDR2 YFSETQ. The CDR3 consists of 14 residues. The CDR3 DNA reads TGCGCCAGCAGCTTGATGGGGGGCACCTACGAGCAGTACTTC. Residues: CASSLMGGTYEQYF.

This clonotype came up many times. This chain uses TRBV18 with TRBJ1-6, with D unresolved. The germline gives CDR1 KGHSH, CDR2 LQKENI. Deletions cut 2 bases from V and 5 bases from J, with 7 bases between. The CDR3 runs 14 residues. The CDR3 loop reads CASSPDTNNSPLHF. The DNA of the CDR3 is TGTGCCAGCTCACCAGACACTAATAATTCACCCCTCCACTTT.

This clonotype appeared many times. The CDR3 sequence is CASSYPRGINQPQHF. CDR3 DNA sequence: TGTGCCAGCAGTTACCCCAGGGGTATAAATCAGCCCCAGCATTTT. The rearrangement uses TRBV6-2 or TRBV6-3 and TRBJ1-5; a weak D match, TRBD1 (6 bases). This CDR3 is 15 amino acids long. Germline CDR1 reads MNHEY; CDR2 reads SVGEGT. Trimming cost V 2 bases and J 4 bases, with 12 bases left between them.

This clonotype was found many times. In DNA form, the CDR3 reads TGCAGTGCCCGATCCAGGGCCCGGGACAGGGGCCCCGGGGACACTGAAGCTTTCTTT. This sequence encodes CSARSRARDRGPGDTEAFF. V is TRBV20-1 and J is TRBJ1-1; 10 bases map to TRBD1. The CDR3 contains 19 residues. The V segment lost 6 bases and the J segment 3 bases; nucleotides outside the gene matches: 22. Germline assignment: CDR1 DFQATT and CDR2 SNEGSKA (reference sequence).

In this sample, this clonotype turned up many times. V is TRBV6-2 or TRBV6-3 and J is TRBJ2-5, with D perhaps TRBD1 (6 bases). The ends were cut back, 6 bases at V and 2 bases at J, with 16 bases in the middle. The CDR3 has 15 residues. Germline values: CDR1 MNHEY, CDR2 SVGEGT. In nucleotides, the CDR3 is TGTGCCAGCAGGCTCTGGACAGCTGATCAAGAGACCCAGTACTTC. Amino acids: CASRLWTADQETQYF.

A few counts support this clonotype. V and J are TRBV18 and TRBJ2-7, with a possible D match to TRBD2 (6 bases). Trimming took off 1 base at V and 3 bases at J, with 16 bases between the two ends. Germline V gene sequence: CDR1 KGHSH, CDR2 LQKENI. The CDR3 consists of 16 residues. CDR3 residues: CASSPLERVPIYEQYF. DNA for the CDR3: TGTGCCAGCTCACCACTGGAGCGGGTGCCAATCTACGAGCAGTACTTC.

This clonotype was detected only once. The chain combines TRBV6-1 with TRBJ2-2; TRBD2 might be the D (5 bases). V lost 1 base, J lost 6 bases, and 9 bases lay in between. CDR1 is MNHNS and CDR2 is SASEGT in the germline V gene. There are 14 residues in the CDR3. The CDR3 loop is CASSEGPRAGELFF. CDR3 in DNA: TGTGCCAGCAGTGAAGGCCCGAGGGCCGGGGAGCTGTTTTTT.

This clonotype has a count of ten or more. The V call is TRBV12-3 or TRBV12-4, the J call TRBJ1-6, with unresolved D. V was clipped by 3 bases and J by 4 bases, with 19 bases between them. CDR3 length: 18 amino acids. The CDR3 coding sequence is TGTGCCAGCAGTTTCGTATTCAGGCCTCCGAGTTATAATTCACCCCTCCACTTT. Translating it yields CASSFVFRPPSYNSPLHF.

Many counts were recorded for this clonotype. The chain combines TRBV29-1 with TRBJ1-2, with D perhaps matching TRBD1 (6 bases). This CDR3 contains 13 residues. Germline CDR1 reads SQVTM; CDR2 reads ANQGSEA. Trimming removed 3 bases at V and 4 bases at J, with 12 bases between. The DNA of the CDR3 is TGCAGCGTTGAGGGAGGACAGCCCTATGGCTACACCTTC. This encodes CSVEGGQPYGYTF.

This clonotype came up a few times. V and J are TRBV18 and TRBJ1-1; D perhaps matches TRBD1 (5 bases). Trimming cost V 1 base and J 2 bases, with 14 bases left between them. The CDR3 has 16 amino acids. Germline assignment: CDR1 KGHSH and CDR2 LQKENI. The CDR3 nucleotides read TGTGCCAGCTCACCACAGTCGGGCAGGGCAAACACTGAAGCTTTCTTT. Protein sequence: CASSPQSGRANTEAFF. The full variable domain, rest sourced from reference TRBV18 and TRBJ1-1, is NAGVMQNPRHLVRRRGQEARLRCSPMKGHSHVYWYRQLPEEGLKFMVYLQKENIIDESGMPKERFSAEFPKEGPSILRIQQVVRGDSAAYFCASSPQSGRANTEAFFGQGTRLTVV.

This clonotype has ten or more counts. The chain recombines TRBV7-3 with TRBJ1-1; tentative D call: TRBD1 (5 bases). Germline V gene data show CDR1 as SGHTA and CDR2 as FQGTGA. The V end lost 5 bases, the J end lost 0 bases, and 13 bases lay between the germline ends. The length of the CDR3 is 15 residues. The CDR3 here is CASSPQTAMNTEAFF. For the CDR3, the DNA is TGTGCCAGCAGCCCCCAGACAGCCATGAACACTGAAGCTTTCTTT. Drawing the rest from reference TRBV7-3 and TRBJ1-1, the complete variable domain is GAGVSQTPSNKVTEKGKYVELRCDPISGHTALYWYRQSLGQGPEFLIYFQGTGAADDSGLPNDRFFAVRPEGSVSTLKIQRTERGDSAVYLCASSPQTAMNTEAFFGQGTRLTVV.

The rearrangement joins TRBV29-1 to TRBJ2-1; 12 bases line up with TRBD2. The junction had 4 bases not matched to a gene; V was cut back by 4 bases and J by 0 bases. The CDR3 is 16 amino acids. Germline V gene data show CDR1 as SQVTM and CDR2 as ANQGSEA. CDR3 protein: CSVASGGASSYNEQFF. For the CDR3, the DNA is TGCAGCGTTGCTAGCGGGGGGGCCAGCTCCTACAATGAGCAGTTCTTC.

Ten or more counts support this clonotype. The gene calls are TRBV12-3 or TRBV12-4 and TRBJ1-1; D uncertain. This CDR3 contains 15 residues. Trimming took 8 bases from V and 1 from J, leaving 17 bases between them. Written as DNA, the CDR3 is TGTGCCAGCTGGTTAGGGCAGTTTCAGAACACTGAAGCTTTCTTT. Its translation: CASWLGQFQNTEAFF.

This clonotype was counted at least ten times. The V and J genes are TRBV2 and TRBJ2-4; tentative D call: TRBD2 (6 bases). The CDR3 has 14 residues. The V end was cut by 9 bases, the J end by 14 bases, with 26 bases between. CDR1 SNHLY and CDR2 FYNNEI come from the germline V gene. The CDR3 DNA follows: TGTGCCAGTTGGAGGGGAGCTCACGTGGAGGTTAAGTACTTC. It translates to CASWRGAHVEVKYF.

This clonotype was seen ten or more times. The rearrangement links TRBV2 to TRBJ1-2; TRBD1 might be the D (5 bases). V lost 9 bases to trimming and J lost 3 bases, with 20 bases between them. Germline assignment: CDR1 SNHLY and CDR2 FYNNEI. There are 15 residues in the CDR3. The CDR3 sequence: CASPGYPDWDYGYTF. The CDR3 DNA reads as TGTGCCAGTCCAGGGTATCCCGACTGGGACTATGGCTACACCTTC.

This clonotype was observed a few times. The chain uses TRBV10-3 and TRBJ2-5, with D uncertain. This CDR3 has 13 amino acids. From germline, CDR1 is ENHRY and CDR2 SYGVKD. V shed 4 bases and J shed 3 bases, with 9 bases lying between them. CDR3 sequence: CAISVSGKETQYF. CDR3 sequence (DNA): TGTGCCATCAGTGTGTCTGGAAAAGAGACCCAGTACTTC.

The V and J genes are TRBV3-1 and TRBJ2-5; possibly TRBD2 for D (6 bases). The V end lost 4 bases, the J end lost 1 base, and 13 bases lay between the germline ends. This CDR3 has 15 residues. Germline loops: CDR1 LGHDT, CDR2 YNNKEL (reference sequence). CDR3 in DNA: TGTGCCAGCAGCCTCCTCGGGACTTCCCAAGAGACCCAGTACTTC. Translated, it gives CASSLLGTSQETQYF.

This clonotype was counted many times. V is TRBV4-1 and J is TRBJ2-7; D gene uncertain. Between the trimmed V and J ends, which lost 4 bases and 7 bases, there was a span of 23 bases. The CDR3 length is 16 residues. Germline loops: CDR1 MGHRA, CDR2 YSYEKL. CDR3 loop: CASSPVKAVPLGEQYF. The CDR3 nucleotides read TGCGCCAGCAGCCCCGTTAAAGCAGTCCCCTTGGGAGAGCAGTACTTC.

This clonotype was found many times. Here the CDR3 DNA reads TGTGCCAGCAGGGCGGGTCGGGACACTGAAGCTTTCTTT. Translated: CASRAGRDTEAFF. The chain couples TRBV7-9 to TRBJ1-1, with D uncertain. The CDR3 is 13 residues long. CDR1 is SEHNR, CDR2 FQNEAQ, per germline (reference sequence). With 6 bases removed from V and 3 bases from J, the gap between germline ends came to 11 bases.

This clonotype was seen repeatedly, ten times or more. The V and J genes are TRBV6-5 and TRBJ1-2, with 8 bases that match TRBD1. The CDR3 length is 16 residues. Looked up from germline, CDR1 is MNHEY and CDR2 is SVGAGI. J gave up 6 bases and V 4 bases, and 13 bases lay outside the gene matches. CDR3 bases: TGTGCCAGCAGTTCTTTGAGCGGACAGGGTTTCAATGGCTACACCTTC. Amino acids: CASSSLSGQGFNGYTF.

The rearrangement uses TRBV29-1 and TRBJ2-1; 8 bases match TRBD2. The CDR3 extends over 14 amino acids. Germline CDR1 is SQVTM and CDR2 is ANQGSEA. V dropped 7 bases and J dropped 5; count of bases not matched to a gene: 10. In nucleotides, the CDR3 is TGCAGCGCCGCCAGGAGCGGGGGAAACAATGAGCAGTTCTTC. Its protein product is CSAARSGGNNEQFF.

This clonotype was recorded many times. The chain recombines TRBV5-4 with TRBJ1-1; D not certain. The CDR3 totals 17 residues. Germline V lookup: CDR1 SGHNT, CDR2 YYREEE (reference sequence). The V end lost 1 base, the J end lost 0 bases, and 16 bases lay between the germline ends. CDR3 sequence (DNA): TGTGCCAGCAGCTTGTGGGTCAGTCAGGTTATGAACACTGAAGCTTTCTTT. Encoded protein: CASSLWVSQVMNTEAFF.

This clonotype was observed at least ten times. V is TRBV19 and J is TRBJ1-1; D ambiguous. This CDR3 comprises 16 residues. Trimming took 5 bases from V and 0 from J, leaving 16 bases between them. Germline V lookup: CDR1 LNHDA, CDR2 SQIVND (reference sequence). CDR3 nucleotides: TGTGCCAGTAGTTTTAGCATCGGCGACATGAACACTGAAGCTTTCTTT. Protein: CASSFSIGDMNTEAFF. The complete variable domain, with remaining parts taken from reference TRBV19 and TRBJ1-1, reads DGGITQSPKYLFRKEGQNVTLSCEQNLNHDAMYWYRQDPGQGLRLIYYSQIVNDFQKGDIAEGYSVSREKKESFPLTVTSAQKNPTAFYLCASSFSIGDMNTEAFFGQGTRLTVV.

This clonotype was observed at least ten times. The J gene is TRBJ1-2, the V gene TRBV6-1; D is unclear. The V end lost 2 bases, the J end lost 6 bases, and 19 bases lay between the germline ends. Germline values: CDR1 MNHNS, CDR2 SASEGT. There are 16 residues in the CDR3. The CDR3 reads CASSESGIFAGNGYTF. For the CDR3, the DNA is TGTGCCAGCAGTGAATCAGGCATCTTCGCCGGCAATGGCTACACCTTC.

This clonotype was observed many times. The chain links TRBV11-3 to TRBJ2-7; 8 nucleotides align to TRBD1. V trimming: 2 bases; J trimming: 0 bases; junction bases outside the gene matches: 6. Germline values: CDR1 SGHNT, CDR2 YENEEA. The CDR3 sequence is 16 residues long. The CDR3 region is CASSLSTGGNSYEQYF. For the CDR3, the DNA is TGTGCCAGCAGCTTATCCACAGGGGGGAACTCCTACGAGCAGTACTTC.